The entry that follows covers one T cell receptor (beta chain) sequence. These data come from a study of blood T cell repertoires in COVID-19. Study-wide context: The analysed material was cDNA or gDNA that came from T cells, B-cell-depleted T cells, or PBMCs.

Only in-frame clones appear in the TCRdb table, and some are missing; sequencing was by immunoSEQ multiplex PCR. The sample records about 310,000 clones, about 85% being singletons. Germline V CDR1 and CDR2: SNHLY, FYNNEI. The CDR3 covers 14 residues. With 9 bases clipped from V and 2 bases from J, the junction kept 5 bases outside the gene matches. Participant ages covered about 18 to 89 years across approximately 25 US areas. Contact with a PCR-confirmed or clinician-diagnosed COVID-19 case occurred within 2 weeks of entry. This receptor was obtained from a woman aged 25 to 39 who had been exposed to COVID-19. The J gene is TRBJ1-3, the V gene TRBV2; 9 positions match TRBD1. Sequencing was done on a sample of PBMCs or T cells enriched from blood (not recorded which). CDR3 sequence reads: CASTDRGTGNTIYF. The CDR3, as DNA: TGTGCCAGTACGGACAGGGGAACTGGAAACACCATATATTTT.